This T cell receptor beta chain is from a study of cytomegalovirus exposure and HLA in healthy donors. This clone was counted a single time. Its antigen is undetermined. Trimming removed 0 bases at V and 8 bases at J, with 17 bases between. The germline gives CDR1 SGDLS, CDR2 YYNGEE. The CDR3 covers 15 residues. PCR employed 60 Vbeta and 13 Jbeta primers. In the authors' methods: Roughly 80 million unique TCR beta chains, 10 million to 14 million shared, were counted in a later analysis. Only in-frame clones appear in the TCRdb table, and some are missing; sequencing was by immunoSEQ multiplex PCR. V, J and clone size are taken as reported in that table, and D and trimming were inferred from the DNA itself. The sample records about 98,000 clones, approximately 70% being singletons. Study findings and constraints: V- and J-gene trimming in TCR beta was tied to a missense DCLRE1C variant by an analysis performed later.

The sample taken for sequencing was PBMCs. The origin of this receptor is a man aged 45-60 years in good health and CMV-seronegative. V and J are TRBV9 and TRBJ1-2, with D uncertain. For the CDR3, the DNA is TGTGCCAGCAGCGTAGTGAGGTCAGAACGTAGGGGCTACACCTTC. It translates to CASSVVRSERRGYTF.